One sample yielded the 9 T cell receptor beta chains listed below, sequenced in a study of blood T cell repertoires in COVID-19. Clones were sequenced by immunoSEQ multiplex PCR, and TCRdb holds only the in-frame ones, with some missing. Among about 350,000 clones listed, 87% were seen once. Specimen: peripheral blood. The receptors stem from a woman aged 50 to 65 with COVID-19, enrolled during active disease.

The CDR3, as DNA: TGTGCCACCCGAAGCTCGAGCTCCTACAATGAGCAGTTCTTC. Protein product: CATRSSSSYNEQFF. The rearrangement joins TRBV15 to TRBJ2-1; D gene uncertain. Trimming shortened V by 8 bases and J by 0 bases, and 11 bases separated the two germline ends. Per germline, CDR1 LNHNV and CDR2 YYDKDF (reference sequence). The CDR3 runs to 14 residues.

The J gene is TRBJ2-1, the V gene TRBV27; 9 nucleotides align to TRBD1. Trimming removed 7 bases from V and 5 bases from J; junction bases left unmatched: 9. Germline CDR1 reads MNHEY; CDR2 reads SMNVEV (reference sequence). The CDR3 spans 15 residues. The CDR3 region has the DNA TGTGCCAGCACCCGACTGGGACAGGGTAACAATGAGCAGTTCTTC. Translating gives CASTRLGQGNNEQFF.

The chain combines TRBV30 with TRBJ2-1, with 14 bases matching TRBD2. J lost 3 bases, V lost 3 bases, and 16 bases had no gene match. CDR1 is GTSNPN and CDR2 is SVGIG in the germline V gene (reference sequence). The CDR3 totals 20 residues. The CDR3 sequence: CAWRSGTSGSRGVSYNEQFF. CDR3 DNA: TGTGCCTGGAGATCCGGGACTAGCGGGAGTCGTGGGGTAAGCTACAATGAGCAGTTCTTC.

V usage is TRBV19 and J usage is TRBJ2-2, with D perhaps matching TRBD2 (5 bases). This CDR3 is 12 amino acids long. V lost 6 bases and J 9 bases, leaving 11 bases between the germline ends. CDR1 and CDR2 from the germline V gene are LNHDA and SQIVND (reference sequence). The CDR3 coding sequence is TGTGCCAGTAGAGCCGAGGGATGGGAGCTGTTTTTT. The encoded protein is CASRAEGWELFF. Using reference TRBV19 and TRBJ2-2 for the parts outside the CDR3, the full variable domain is DGGITQSPKYLFRKEGQNVTLSCEQNLNHDAMYWYRQDPGQGLRLIYYSQIVNDFQKGDIAEGYSVSREKKESFPLTVTSAQKNPTAFYLCASRAEGWELFFGEGSRLTVL.

The genes are TRBV6-5 and TRBJ2-7; a weak D match, TRBD1 (5 bases). This CDR3 comprises 14 residues. The germline V gene has CDR1 MNHEY and CDR2 SVGAGI. Trimming stripped 0 bases from V and 3 bases from J, with 9 bases between. The CDR3: CASSYSKGLYEQYF. The CDR3 bases are TGTGCCAGCAGTTACTCAAAGGGGCTCTACGAGCAGTACTTC.

Turning to this clone: The same CDR3 arises from other DNA sequences in this sample as well. The chain recombines TRBV11-2 with TRBJ1-2; 9 nucleotides line up with TRBD1. Germline V gene data show CDR1 as SGHAT and CDR2 as FQNNGV. V gave up 3 bases and J gave up 2 bases; unmatched junction bases: 1. The CDR3 has 14 residues. DNA for the CDR3: TGTGCCAGCAGCTTGGACAGGGGCAACTATGGCTACACCTTC. Protein product: CASSLDRGNYGYTF.

This sequence joins TRBV24-1 and TRBJ1-5, with D maybe TRBD1 (5 bases). Trimming took 3 bases from V and 4 from J, leaving 12 bases between them. The CDR3 runs to 15 residues. Germline assignment: CDR1 KGHDR and CDR2 SFDVKD. The CDR3 DNA is TGTGCCACCAGTGATACGCGACAGCCTAATCAGCCCCAGCATTTT. Protein sequence: CATSDTRQPNQPQHF.

The chain employs TRBV27 and TRBJ1-6; 9 bases agree with TRBD1. Germline V gene lookup returns CDR1 MNHEY and CDR2 SMNVEV (reference sequence). V gave up 2 bases and J gave up 8 bases; unmatched junction bases: 10. The CDR3 is 17 residues long. This chain's CDR3 is CASSLRHWGQGDSPLHF. The DNA of the CDR3 is TGTGCCAGCAGTTTAAGACACTGGGGACAGGGTGATTCACCCCTCCACTTT.

The chain combines TRBV18 with TRBJ2-2; D perhaps matches TRBD1 (6 bases). Germline-derived CDR1 and CDR2 are KGHSH and LQKENI. V was pared by 0 bases and J by 5 bases, with 10 bases between. This CDR3 is 15 amino acids long. DNA for the CDR3: TGTGCCAGCTCACCACCGACAGGCTTAACCGGGGAGCTGTTTTTT. Translating gives CASSPPTGLTGELFF.